This T cell receptor (delta chain) came from a study of γδ T cells in repeated Plasmodium falciparum infection. Overall study findings and caveats: Vgamma9/Vdelta2+ T cells showed a stable polyclonal repertoire with shared TCRgamma sequences.

The CDR3 spans 23 residues. Germline V gene lookup returns CDR1 TSWWSYY and CDR2 QGS. Unmatched junction bases numbered 27, after V lost 2 bases and J lost 0 bases. TCRdb re-called the multiplex PCR reads with CATT. The sample contains more than 45,000 delta-chain clones, over 1.5% of which appear only once. This clone was counted between two and nine times. The antigen is not known. This likely reflects a read error, since a far larger clone is one base away. Additional DNA sequences in this sample encode the identical CDR3. Gammadelta T cells were flow-sorted from PBMC into Vgamma9/Vdelta2+ and Vdelta2-negative populations for bulk analysis.

Sequencing input: gamma-delta T cells from blood. The sequence was obtained from a pool of human donors (malaria-infected and uninfected, not separated). The rearrangement joins TRDV1 to TRDJ1; 7 nucleotides line up with TRDD3. TCRdb does not report a J gene; here it was assigned by matching the DNA to germline references. The CDR3 DNA reads as TGTGCTCTTGGGGAAACTTCAGTTCTAGGGAGACTGGGGATTACTACGTACACCGATAAACTCATCTTT. This encodes CALGETSVLGRLGITTYTDKLIF.